This T cell receptor (beta chain) was retrieved from a study of T cells of healthy individuals. One entry per CDR3 protein, called by TCRdb with MiXCR from the 5' RACE reads. Of 100,000 or so distinct CDR3 sequences detected, approximately 15% appear once; the ten largest clones hold approximately 5.7%. Concerning this clonotype: Compared with germline, one end of the junction differs, possibly owing to a read error.

Germline loops: CDR1 LGHNA, CDR2 YSLEER. This CDR3 has 23 residues. This sequence originates from a human donor in good health. V is TRBV4-3 and J is TRBJ2-1; the match to TRBD2 covers 11 bases. The CDR3 region is CASSQDNDKFARVAGGPNNEQFF. CDR3 bases: TGTGCCAGCAGCCAAGATAACGATAAGTTTGCGAGAGTAGCGGGAGGGCCAAACAATGAGCAGTTCTTC.